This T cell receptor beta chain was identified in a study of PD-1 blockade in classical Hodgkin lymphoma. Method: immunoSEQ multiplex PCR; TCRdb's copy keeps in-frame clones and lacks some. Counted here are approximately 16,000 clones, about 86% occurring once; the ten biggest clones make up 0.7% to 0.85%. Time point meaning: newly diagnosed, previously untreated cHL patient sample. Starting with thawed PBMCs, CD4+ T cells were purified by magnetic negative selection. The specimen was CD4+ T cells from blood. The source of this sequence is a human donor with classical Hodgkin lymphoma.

CDR3 DNA sequence: TGTGCCAGCAGTGTTAGGGTACTGAGTAAGGGCTACACCTTC. This codes for CASSVRVLSKGYTF. V gene TRBV6-1 combines with J gene TRBJ1-2; D gene unclear. This CDR3 contains 14 residues. CDR1 and CDR2 from the germline V gene are MNHNS and SASEGT. V dropped 4 bases and J dropped 8 bases, with 17 bases sitting between them.